What follows is one TCR beta chain and its context. The source of the sample is a study of preoperative IRX-2 immunotherapy in early breast cancer. This CDR3 is built from 17 residues. The germline gives CDR1 MNHGY, CDR2 SAAAGT. The trim removed 4 bases at V and 0 bases at J, leaving 7 bases unmatched. This table comes from immunoSEQ multiplex PCR, and its TCRdb copy is limited to in-frame clones, with some not included. There are roughly 30,000 clones in the sample; 75% to 90% occur only once, and roughly 2.6% lies in the top ten. Documented treatment: preoperative locoregional IRX-2 cytokine immunotherapy.

The V and J genes are TRBV6-8 and TRBJ1-5, with TRBD1 matching 9 bases. The sequencing used lymph node tissue, collected from a patient treated with IRX-2 immunotherapy. The receptor comes from a human donor with breast cancer. CDR3 protein: CASSSPTGGYSNQPQHF. DNA for the CDR3: TGTGCCAGCAGTTCCCCGACAGGGGGATATAGCAATCAGCCCCAGCATTTT.